The 21 T cell receptor beta chains below come from one sample, sequenced in a study of T cell responses to AZD1222 COVID-19 vaccine. Clones were read by immunoSEQ multiplex PCR, and TCRdb kept only the in-frame ones, dropping some. The sample has 150,000 to 200,000 clones, 90% seen once. The source material was peripheral blood, sampled 28 days after the second dose of the MenACWY control vaccine. Receptor source: an adult who received the MenACWY meningococcal vaccine as a control.

A single count supports this clone. The CDR3, as DNA: TGTGCCTGGGGGATGGGGGGCTACGAGCAGTACTTC. It encodes CAWGMGGYEQYF. The gene calls are TRBV30 and TRBJ2-7; D perhaps matches TRBD2 (6 bases). Trimming stripped 5 bases from V and 3 bases from J, with 11 bases between. This CDR3 is 12 amino acids long. CDR1 is GTSNPN, CDR2 SVGIG, per germline (reference sequence). Full variable domain (missing parts from reference TRBV30 and TRBJ2-7): SQTIHQWPATLVQPVGSPLSLECTVEGTSNPNLYWYRQAAGRGLQLLFYSVGIGQISSEVPQNLSASRPQDRQFILSSKKLLLSDSGFYLCAWGMGGYEQYFGPGTRLTVT.

V is TRBV6-5 and J is TRBJ1-5; D is undetermined. V lost 7 bases and J 4 bases, leaving 17 bases between the germline ends. The CDR3 loop spans 15 amino acids. Germline V gene sequence: CDR1 MNHEY, CDR2 SVGAGI. CDR3 sequence reads: CASNRLRQLNQPQHF. The CDR3 bases are TGTGCCAGCAATCGGTTACGCCAGCTAAATCAGCCCCAGCATTTT.

The chain has TRBV25-1 and TRBJ2-7; 7 positions match TRBD2. This CDR3 region has 14 residues. The V segment lost 4 bases and the J segment 2 bases; nucleotides outside the gene matches: 5. Germline V CDR1 and CDR2: MGHDK, SYGVNS. Written as DNA, the CDR3 is TGTGCCAGCAGTGTGGCGGGAGAACCCTACGAGCAGTACTTC. Protein sequence: CASSVAGEPYEQYF.

The genes are TRBV19 and TRBJ2-7; 7 nucleotides agree with TRBD2. Germline CDR1 and CDR2: LNHDA and SQIVND (reference sequence). The CDR3 spans 16 residues. The junction had 10 bases not matched to a gene; V was cut back by 4 bases and J by 1 base. CDR3 sequence (DNA): TGTGCCAGTAGTACGCCCACTAGCGCCAGTTCCTACGAGCAGTACTTC. Encoded protein: CASSTPTSASSYEQYF.

This chain connects TRBV7-8 to TRBJ2-7; TRBD2 is a possible D gene (6 bases). From germline, CDR1 is SGHVS and CDR2 FQNEAQ. CDR3 size: 17 residues. Between the trimmed V and J ends, which lost 6 bases and 0 bases, there was a span of 21 bases. Here the CDR3 reads CASREGGAGMYSYEQYF. In DNA, the CDR3 is TGTGCCAGCAGAGAGGGAGGCGCGGGCATGTACTCCTACGAGCAGTACTTC.

The chain carries TRBV10-1 and TRBJ2-2, with 8 positions matching TRBD2. CDR1 and CDR2 (germline): WNHNN, SYGVQD (reference sequence). The ends lost 0 bases at V and 2 bases at J; junction bases unmatched: 5. This CDR3 has 17 residues. In nucleotides, the CDR3 is TGCGCCAGCAGTGAGTCTCCGGGAGGGCCTAACACCGGGGAGCTGTTTTTT. Translated, it gives CASSESPGGPNTGELFF.

The chain carries TRBV25-1 and TRBJ1-3; no reliable D call. The CDR3 length is 16 residues. Trimming left V 2 bases short and J 0 bases short, with 11 bases between. Germline CDR1 and CDR2: MGHDK and SYGVNS. This CDR3 reads CASSEPPDRSGNTIYF. In DNA, the CDR3 is TGTGCCAGCAGTGAACCCCCGGACCGCTCTGGAAACACCATATATTTT.

This chain uses TRBV27 with TRBJ2-7, with no clear D. The germline CDR1 and CDR2 sequences are MNHEY and SMNVEV (reference sequence). The CDR3 loop spans 13 amino acids. Trimming pared 2 bases from V and 3 bases from J, leaving 8 bases between. CDR3 sequence (DNA): TGTGCCAGCAGTTTAACGGGCCTCTACGAGCAGTACTTC. Its translation: CASSLTGLYEQYF.

The chain has TRBV30 and TRBJ1-3; unclear D gene. Germline V gene lookup returns CDR1 GTSNPN and CDR2 SVGIG (reference sequence). The CDR3 length is 12 residues. V was clipped by 1 base and J by 7 bases, with 8 bases between them. This chain's CDR3 is CAWSGSGNTIYF. The CDR3 nucleotides are TGTGCCTGGAGTGGTTCCGGTAACACCATATATTTT.

The chain is built from TRBV29-1 and TRBJ1-2; no firm D call. Germline V gene data show CDR1 as SQVTM and CDR2 as ANQGSEA. The CDR3 is 11 amino acids. Trimming left V 7 bases short and J 5 bases short, with 11 bases between. Here the CDR3 reads CSARAGYGYTF. The CDR3 DNA sequence: TGCAGCGCGCGAGCAGGTTATGGCTACACCTTC.

The chain has TRBV30 and TRBJ1-4; unclear D gene. V gave up 7 bases and J gave up 7 bases, with 16 bases separating them. CDR1 is GTSNPN, CDR2 SVGIG, per germline (reference sequence). The CDR3 has 13 residues. The CDR3 reads CASEMEYGEKLFF. In DNA, the CDR3 is TGTGCCTCCGAGATGGAGTATGGTGAAAAACTGTTTTTT.

J is TRBJ1-2 and V is TRBV5-8, with 7 bases identical to TRBD1. Germline loops: CDR1 SGHTS, CDR2 YDEGEE. V trimming: 4 bases; J trimming: 6 bases; junction bases outside the gene matches: 6. This CDR3 contains 13 residues. The CDR3, as DNA: TGTGCCAGCAGCCTGGGGAGGGGGCATGGCTACACCTTC. Its protein product is CASSLGRGHGYTF.

This clone appeared once. The V gene is TRBV9, the J gene TRBJ2-7; TRBD2 is a possible D gene (6 bases). Germline lookup yields CDR1 SGDLS and CDR2 YYNGEE. CDR3 length: 15 residues. The germline V and J ends were trimmed by 1 base and 0 bases, with 11 bases remaining between them. The CDR3, as DNA: TGTGCCAGCAGCGTAACAAGCGGGTTCTCCTACGAGCAGTACTTC. Its protein is CASSVTSGFSYEQYF.

This rearrangement joins TRBV5-4 to TRBJ2-1; TRBD2 aligns across 9 bases. V shed 0 bases and J 5 bases; nucleotides not matched to a gene: 3. The CDR3 contains 15 residues. Per germline, CDR1 SGHNT and CDR2 YYREEE (reference sequence). This CDR3 reads CASSLGTSVNNEQFF. The CDR3 nucleotides read TGTGCCAGCAGCTTGGGGACTAGCGTCAACAATGAGCAGTTCTTC.

The chain joins TRBV28 to TRBJ2-3; 11 nucleotides line up with TRBD2. Germline V gene data show CDR1 as MDHEN and CDR2 as SYDVKM. The junction had 6 bases not matched to a gene; V was cut back by 4 bases and J by 3 bases. CDR3 size: 16 residues. CDR3 protein: CASSWVSSGRTDTQYF. DNA for the CDR3: TGTGCCAGCAGTTGGGTTTCTAGCGGGAGGACAGATACGCAGTATTTT.

V is TRBV19 and J is TRBJ2-2; D is unresolved. Trimming took 5 bases from V and 5 from J, leaving 12 bases between them. Germline CDR1 reads LNHDA; CDR2 reads SQIVND (reference sequence). The CDR3 is made up of 14 amino acids. This CDR3 is CASSSPGLTGELFF. DNA for the CDR3: TGTGCCAGTAGTTCCCCCGGGCTGACCGGGGAGCTGTTTTTT.

This clone was observed a single time. The chain is built from TRBV5-1 and TRBJ2-1, with TRBD1 identical over 7 bases. The CDR3 is 17 residues long. Germline V lookup: CDR1 SGHRS, CDR2 YFSETQ. Trimming cost V 2 bases and J 0 bases; bases outside gene matches: 8. CDR3 coding DNA: TGCGCCAGCAGCTTACGCCTACAGGGGAGCTCCTACAATGAGCAGTTCTTC. Translation: CASSLRLQGSSYNEQFF.

V is TRBV7-9 and J is TRBJ2-3; D gene ambiguous. Trimming took 8 bases from V and 5 from J, leaving 8 bases between them. The germline CDR1 and CDR2 sequences are SEHNR and FQNEAQ (reference sequence). This CDR3 is 11 amino acids long. CDR3 protein: CASDRGDTQYF. CDR3 bases: TGTGCCAGCGATCGTGGAGATACGCAGTATTTT. Filled out from reference TRBV7-9 and TRBJ2-3, the complete variable domain reads DTGVSQNPRHKITKRGQNVTFRCDPISEHNRLYWYRQTLGQGPEFLTYFQNEAQLEKSRLLSDRFSAERPKGSFSTLEIQRTEQGDSAMYLCASDRGDTQYFGPGTRLTVL.

This clone appeared a single time. The genes are TRBV28 and TRBJ2-1; D not resolved. CDR1 and CDR2 from the germline V gene are MDHEN and SYDVKM. Trimming left V 2 bases short and J 0 bases short, with 8 bases between. The CDR3 runs 15 residues. The CDR3 is CASSLDTSSYNEQFF. The CDR3 bases are TGTGCCAGCAGTTTAGACACCAGCTCCTACAATGAGCAGTTCTTC.

This sequence joins TRBV5-6 and TRBJ2-2; TRBD1 matches 11 bases. Germline values: CDR1 SGHDT, CDR2 YYEEEE. V gave up 4 bases and J gave up 7 bases; unmatched junction bases: 6. This CDR3 is built from 15 residues. The CDR3 is CASSHGTGGVGELFF. The CDR3 DNA sequence: TGTGCCAGCAGCCATGGGACAGGGGGAGTCGGGGAGCTGTTTTTT.

The V call is TRBV10-2, the J call TRBJ2-3; no clear D gene. This CDR3 is 13 amino acids long. Trimming took 2 bases from V and 8 from J, leaving 11 bases between them. Germline V CDR1 and CDR2: WSHSY, SAAADI. CDR3 sequence: CASSEPTIVTQYF. DNA of the CDR3: TGCGCCAGCAGTGAGCCCACTATAGTTACGCAGTATTTT.